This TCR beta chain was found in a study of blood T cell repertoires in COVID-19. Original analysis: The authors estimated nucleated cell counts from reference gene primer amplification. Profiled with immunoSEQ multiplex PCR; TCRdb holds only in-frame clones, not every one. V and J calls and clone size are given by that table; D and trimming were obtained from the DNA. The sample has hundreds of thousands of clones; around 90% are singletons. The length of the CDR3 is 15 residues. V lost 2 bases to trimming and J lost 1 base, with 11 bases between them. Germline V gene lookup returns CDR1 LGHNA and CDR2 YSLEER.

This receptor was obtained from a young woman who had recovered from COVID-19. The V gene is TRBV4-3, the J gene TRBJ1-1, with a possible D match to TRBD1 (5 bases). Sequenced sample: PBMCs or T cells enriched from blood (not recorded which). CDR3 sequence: CASSQLTGPNTEAFF. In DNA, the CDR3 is TGCGCCAGCAGCCAACTTACAGGTCCGAACACTGAAGCTTTCTTT.